This T cell receptor beta chain was identified in a study of T cell responses to AZD1222 COVID-19 vaccine. Study-level results: When two AZD1222 doses had been given, Spike-specific TCR breadth and depth rose. Only six or seven AZD1222 recipients tested seropositive at baseline.

Between the trimmed V and J ends, which lost 6 bases and 7 bases, there was a span of 9 bases. The CDR3 contains 11 residues. Note on this clone: Its antigen is unidentified.

Using immunoSEQ multiplex PCR, the repertoire was profiled, and TCRdb retains in-frame clones only, with some absent. The sample lists roughly 85,000 clones; approximately 87% were seen once. The sample was peripheral blood, taken on day 0 of AZD1222 vaccination. This TCR was sampled from an adult in good health. This chain links TRBV12-3 or TRBV12-4 with TRBJ1-1, with D perhaps matching TRBD1 (5 bases). CDR3: CASRVDSEAFF. The CDR3 nucleotides read TGTGCCAGCAGGGTTGACAGTGAAGCTTTCTTT.